The 25 T cell receptor beta chains in this list originate from one sample, sequenced in a study of chemoradiotherapy in HPV16-positive cancers. Method: immunoSEQ multiplex PCR; TCRdb's copy keeps in-frame clones and lacks some. The top ten clones hold over 4.5% of a sample with tens of thousands of clones, 70% to 90% of them seen once. The sequencing used blood, collected from a patient who underwent chemoradiotherapy. These receptors were obtained from a human donor with HPV-associated anogenital cancer.

This clone showed up just once. The V and J genes are TRBV7-8 and TRBJ2-1; TRBD1 matches at 7 bases. Trimming took 1 base from V and 8 from J; bases not matched to a gene: 11. CDR1 and CDR2 from the germline V gene are SGHVS and FQNEAQ. This CDR3 contains 16 residues. In nucleotides, the CDR3 is TGTGCCAGCAGCTTAGGTGTTGGGCAGGGGGTCTATGAGCAGTTCTTC. Encoded protein: CASSLGVGQGVYEQFF.

CDR3 loop: CASSVETGHRTSYGYTF. As DNA, the CDR3 is TGTGCCAGCAGCGTAGAAACGGGACACCGGACATCCTATGGCTACACCTTC. The rearrangement links TRBV9 to TRBJ1-2, with D possibly matching TRBD1 (6 bases). Germline V gene data show CDR1 as SGDLS and CDR2 as YYNGEE. CDR3 length: 17 amino acids. Trimming left V 0 bases short and J 4 bases short, with 19 bases between.

V gene TRBV6-5 combines with J gene TRBJ1-1; D unresolved. In germline, CDR1 is MNHEY, CDR2 SVGAGI. The CDR3 sequence is 14 residues long. V lost 2 bases to trimming and J lost 2 bases, with 9 bases between them. The CDR3 spells CASSYRRDNTEAFF. CDR3 DNA: TGTGCCAGCAGTTACAGGAGGGATAACACTGAAGCTTTCTTT.

The CDR3 DNA is TGTGCCAGTAGTATACCAGGGGACTCCTACGAGCAGTACTTC. Translated, it gives CASSIPGDSYEQYF. The rearrangement joins TRBV19 to TRBJ2-7, with D tentatively TRBD1 (6 bases). Germline-derived CDR1 and CDR2 are LNHDA and SQIVND (reference sequence). Trimming removed 2 bases from V and 0 bases from J, with 8 bases in between. The CDR3 contains 14 residues.

The rearrangement uses TRBV2 and TRBJ1-3; no clear D gene. This CDR3 comprises 13 residues. CDR1 and CDR2 (germline): SNHLY, FYNNEI. Deletions cut 4 bases from V and 0 bases from J, with 4 bases between. The DNA for the CDR3 is TGTGCCAGCAGTGTCGGCTCTGGAAACACCATATATTTT. Translation gives CASSVGSGNTIYF.

This chain links TRBV9 with TRBJ1-5, with D tentatively TRBD1 (6 bases). In germline, CDR1 is SGDLS, CDR2 YYNGEE. V lost 0 bases to trimming and J lost 3 bases, with 10 bases between them. CDR3 length: 15 residues. CDR3 residues: CASSVGTVPNQPQHF. In DNA, the CDR3 is TGTGCCAGCAGCGTAGGGACAGTTCCCAATCAGCCCCAGCATTTT. Filled out from reference TRBV9 and TRBJ1-5, the complete variable domain reads DSGVTQTPKHLITATGQRVTLRCSPRSGDLSVYWYQQSLDQGLQFLIQYYNGEERAKGNILERFSAQQFPDLHSELNLSSLELGDSALYFCASSVGTVPNQPQHFGDGTRLSIL.

The chain links TRBV5-6 to TRBJ1-2; 7 positions match TRBD1. CDR1 and CDR2 (germline): SGHDT, YYEEEE. With 4 bases clipped from V and 4 bases from J, the junction kept 16 bases outside the gene matches. The CDR3 is 17 residues long. CDR3 in amino acids: CASSGTDRAFGSYGYTF. In DNA, the CDR3 is TGTGCCAGCAGCGGGACAGACAGGGCTTTTGGTAGCTATGGCTACACCTTC.

The CDR3 DNA follows: TGCGCCAGCAGCATACAGGGACAGGGGCGCACAGATACGCAGTATTTT. Its translation: CASSIQGQGRTDTQYF. V is TRBV5-1 and J is TRBJ2-3; 10 bases agree with TRBD1. CDR1 SGHRS and CDR2 YFSETQ come from the germline V gene. J gave up 1 base and V 4 bases, and 6 bases lay outside the gene matches. The CDR3 is made up of 16 amino acids. Together with reference TRBV5-1 and TRBJ2-3, the CDR3 gives the full variable domain: KAGVTQTPRYLIKTRGQQVTLSCSPISGHRSVSWYQQTPGQGLQFLFEYFSETQRNKGNFPGRFSGRQFSNSRSEMNVSTLELGDSALYLCASSIQGQGRTDTQYFGPGTRLTVL.

The V gene is TRBV11-2, the J gene TRBJ2-6; no reliable D call. The CDR3 totals 11 residues. V gave up 2 bases and J gave up 8 bases, with 1 base separating them. In germline, CDR1 is SGHAT, CDR2 FQNNGV. The CDR3 DNA is TGTGCCAGCAGCTTACCCAACGTCCTGACTTTC. It encodes CASSLPNVLTF.

The chain recombines TRBV28 with TRBJ2-2, with D hard to call. The CDR3 has 13 residues. Trimming removed 3 bases at V and 4 bases at J, with 6 bases between. Per the germline V gene, CDR1 is MDHEN and CDR2 is SYDVKM. Written as DNA, the CDR3 is TGTGCCAGCAGTTTTCGTTTCACCGGGGAGCTGTTTTTT. As protein: CASSFRFTGELFF.

The chain uses TRBV7-2 and TRBJ1-5; TRBD1 aligns across 8 bases. J gave up 6 bases and V 5 bases, and 9 bases lay outside the gene matches. The CDR3 covers 15 residues. CDR1 SGHTA and CDR2 FQGNSA come from the germline V gene. In DNA form, the CDR3 reads TGTGCCAGCAGCCTCAGGGGGCTTTTCAGTCAGCCCCAGCATTTT. Translating it yields CASSLRGLFSQPQHF. Supplemented by reference TRBV7-2 and TRBJ1-5, the full variable domain reads GAGVSQSPSNKVTEKGKDVELRCDPISGHTALYWYRQSLGQGLEFLIYFQGNSAPDKSGLPSDRFSAERTGGSVSTLTIQRTQQEDSAVYLCASSLRGLFSQPQHFGDGTRLSIL.

This clone occurred once. The V and J genes are TRBV9 and TRBJ2-7; a possible D gene is TRBD2 (6 bases). V was shortened by 2 bases and J by 7 bases, with 19 bases between the two germline ends. Germline CDR1 reads SGDLS; CDR2 reads YYNGEE. The CDR3 extends over 15 amino acids. This chain's CDR3 is CASSVRDSPLGEQYF. The CDR3 coding sequence is TGTGCCAGCAGCGTTAGGGACTCCCCCTTGGGAGAGCAGTACTTC.

The gene calls are TRBV7-9 and TRBJ1-3, with D possibly TRBD1 on 5 matching bases. Germline V CDR1 and CDR2: SEHNR, FQNEAQ (reference sequence). The V end lost 5 bases, the J end lost 3 bases, and 14 bases lay between the germline ends. CDR3 length: 15 residues. The DNA for the CDR3 is TGTGCCAGCAGCCCAGGGACTGCCTATGGAAACACCATATATTTT. Encoded protein: CASSPGTAYGNTIYF.

This clone was observed a single time. V usage is TRBV27 and J usage is TRBJ2-5; D ambiguous. The CDR3 runs to 13 residues. Trimming took off 4 bases at V and 0 bases at J, with 6 bases between the two ends. Germline lookup yields CDR1 MNHEY and CDR2 SMNVEV (reference sequence). CDR3: CASSSLYQETQYF. In DNA form, the CDR3 reads TGTGCCAGCAGTTCATTATACCAAGAGACCCAGTACTTC.

This clone was seen only once. The chain couples TRBV5-1 to TRBJ2-7; the D gene is possibly TRBD1 (5 bases). Germline assignment: CDR1 SGHRS and CDR2 YFSETQ. The CDR3 length is 15 residues. V shed 3 bases and J shed 2 bases, with 15 bases lying between them. CDR3 sequence reads: CASSSTSGRTYEQYF. The DNA of the CDR3 is TGCGCCAGCAGCTCTACCTCAGGGCGCACCTACGAGCAGTACTTC. Supplemented by reference TRBV5-1 and TRBJ2-7, the full variable domain reads KAGVTQTPRYLIKTRGQQVTLSCSPISGHRSVSWYQQTPGQGLQFLFEYFSETQRNKGNFPGRFSGRQFSNSRSEMNVSTLELGDSALYLCASSSTSGRTYEQYFGPGTRLTVT.

The chain combines TRBV7-8 with TRBJ1-3; 7 bases align to TRBD1. Germline-derived CDR1 and CDR2 are SGHVS and FQNEAQ. V dropped 1 base and J dropped 2; count of bases not matched to a gene: 8. There are 17 residues in the CDR3. This chain's CDR3 is CASSLESGGAAGNTIYF. As DNA, the CDR3 is TGTGCCAGCAGCTTAGAGTCAGGGGGGGCAGCTGGAAACACCATATATTTT.

CDR3 protein: CASSIVGQVNNEQFF. The CDR3 DNA reads as TGTGCCAGTAGTATAGTTGGACAGGTGAACAATGAGCAGTTCTTC. V gene TRBV19 combines with J gene TRBJ2-1; TRBD1 matches 7 bases. Unmatched junction bases numbered 5, after V lost 1 base and J lost 5 bases. Germline CDR1 and CDR2: LNHDA and SQIVND (reference sequence). This CDR3 comprises 15 residues.

V and J are TRBV27 and TRBJ2-1; the match to TRBD2 covers 8 bases. Germline V gene sequence: CDR1 MNHEY, CDR2 SMNVEV (reference sequence). The CDR3 is 16 amino acids. Trimming at V came to 5 bases and at J to 4 bases, leaving 10 bases not matched to a gene. DNA of the CDR3: TGTGCCAGCAGTCCGCTTAGTAGCGGGGTGTACAATGAGCAGTTCTTC. It yields the protein CASSPLSSGVYNEQFF.

The rearrangement joins TRBV11-2 to TRBJ1-2, with D maybe TRBD1 (6 bases). Germline V gene data show CDR1 as SGHAT and CDR2 as FQNNGV. The CDR3 totals 17 residues. V was pared by 5 bases and J by 2 bases, with 21 bases between. CDR3 sequence: CASSDLIRYRGNYGYTF. The CDR3 DNA reads TGTGCCAGCAGCGACCTTATACGATATAGGGGGAACTATGGCTACACCTTC.

The chain links TRBV5-4 to TRBJ1-1; 9 bases map to TRBD1. After removal of 10 bases from V and 1 base from J, the junction contained 26 bases not matched to a gene. The CDR3 is 20 amino acids. Looked up from germline, CDR1 is SGHNT and CDR2 is YYREEE (reference sequence). In DNA, the CDR3 is TGTGCCGGCAACAGGGGGCGGTTTTGTGAGATGAATAGTGAGAACACTGAAGCTTTCTTT. Its translation: CAGNRGRFCEMNSENTEAFF.

The chain has TRBV7-2 and TRBJ1-2, with TRBD1 as a possible D gene (6 bases). The CDR3 consists of 13 residues. The germline CDR1 and CDR2 sequences are SGHTA and FQGNSA. The ends were cut back, 5 bases at V and 5 bases at J, with 12 bases in the middle. The CDR3 protein is CASSPDRPYGYTF. The CDR3 DNA follows: TGTGCCAGCAGCCCCGACAGGCCGTATGGCTACACCTTC. The whole variable domain, filled in from reference TRBV7-2 and TRBJ1-2, reads GAGVSQSPSNKVTEKGKDVELRCDPISGHTALYWYRQSLGQGLEFLIYFQGNSAPDKSGLPSDRFSAERTGGSVSTLTIQRTQQEDSAVYLCASSPDRPYGYTFGSGTRLTVV.

The gene calls are TRBV10-2 and TRBJ1-2; D unresolved. V gave up 6 bases and J gave up 4 bases, with 9 bases separating them. The length of the CDR3 is 12 residues. The germline V gene encodes CDR1 WSHSY and CDR2 SAAADI. CDR3 coding DNA: TGCGCCAGCAGCCCAGATGGCTATGGCTACACCTTC. This sequence encodes CASSPDGYGYTF.

Concerning this clone itself: The junction differs from germline at one of its ends, possibly a read error. The V call is TRBV7-8, the J call TRBJ2-2, with 9 bases fitting TRBD1. The V gene's germline CDR1 is SGHVS and CDR2 FQNEAQ. This CDR3 is 16 amino acids long. In DNA, the CDR3 is TGTGCCAGCAGCCGTCAACAGGGGGCGAACACCAGGGAGCTGTTTTTT. Its translation is CASSRQQGANTRELFF.

V is TRBV7-7 and J is TRBJ2-2; 7 positions match TRBD1. The CDR3 is 12 amino acids. CDR1 and CDR2 from the germline V gene are SSHAT and FNYEAQ (reference sequence). The V gene end was trimmed by 5 bases and the J gene end by 7 bases; junction bases not matched to a gene: 1. Written as DNA, the CDR3 is TGTGCCAGCAGCCCAGGGGGCGGGGAGCTGTTTTTT. Translated: CASSPGGGELFF.

The chain uses TRBV6-5 and TRBJ1-2; 9 nucleotides align to TRBD1. The germline gives CDR1 MNHEY, CDR2 SVGAGI. Trimming took 4 bases from V and 4 from J; bases not matched to a gene: 4. CDR3 length equals 14 residues. CDR3 protein: CASSSGQGTYGYTF. CDR3 nucleotide sequence: TGTGCCAGCAGTTCGGGACAGGGCACCTATGGCTACACCTTC.